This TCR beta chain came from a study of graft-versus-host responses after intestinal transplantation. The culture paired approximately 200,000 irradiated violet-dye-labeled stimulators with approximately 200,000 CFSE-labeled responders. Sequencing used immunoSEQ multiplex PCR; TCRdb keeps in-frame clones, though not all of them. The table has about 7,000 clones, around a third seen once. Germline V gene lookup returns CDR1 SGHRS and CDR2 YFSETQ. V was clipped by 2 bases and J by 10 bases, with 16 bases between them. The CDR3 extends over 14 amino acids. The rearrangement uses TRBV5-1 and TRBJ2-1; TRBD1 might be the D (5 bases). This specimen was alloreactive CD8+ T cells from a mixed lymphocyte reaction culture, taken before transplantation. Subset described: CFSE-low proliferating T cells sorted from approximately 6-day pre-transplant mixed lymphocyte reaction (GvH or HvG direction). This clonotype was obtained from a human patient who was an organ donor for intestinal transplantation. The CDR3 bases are TGCGCCAGCAGCTTCGACAGCCCGAGTGCGGAGCAGTTCTTC. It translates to CASSFDSPSAEQFF.